A single T cell receptor (beta chain) is shown here with its context. This entry is derived from a study of shared clonotypes between healthy human individuals. Method: immunoSEQ multiplex PCR; TCRdb's copy keeps in-frame clones and lacks some. This sample has hundreds of thousands of clones, with around 93% found just once. The V segment lost 5 bases and the J segment 6 bases; nucleotides outside the gene matches: 9. This CDR3 comprises 15 residues. The germline gives CDR1 SGHTA, CDR2 FQGNSA. Naive CD8 cells lacked CD45RO, underwent positive selection for CCR7 and left out terminally differentiated effector memory CD45RA+ cells.

The TCR sequence derives from a man aged 30 to 39 in good health. This chain uses TRBV7-2 with TRBJ1-5; 8 bases agree with TRBD1. Material: naive CD8+ T cells sorted from blood. The CDR3 is CASSLTGGNVQPQHF. The CDR3 DNA follows: TGTGCCAGCAGCCTCACAGGGGGGAATGTTCAGCCCCAGCATTTT.